This TCR beta chain is drawn from a study of cytomegalovirus exposure and HLA in healthy donors (dated by TCRdb to about 2017). Background on the whole study: An earlier analysis of several hundred of the donors reported more than 250 Gb of sequence data and 100 million to 140 million unique TCR beta sequences from 190 million or so T cells. Approximately 300 gigabases of sequencing data and 70 million to 95 million unique TCR sequences made up an early release that covered approximately 620 HLA-typed donors. Of the approximately 400 genotyped donors, approximately 83% fell in the genetic ancestry cluster associated with self-reported Caucasian donors. The study aimed to test whether signatures of past pathogen exposure could be identified by cataloging public T cell receptors. Using immunosequencing, the study profiled T cell repertoires from about 610 subjects and related those repertoires to cytomegalovirus serostatus. Besides the first cohort of around 670 subjects, a separate validation cohort made up of 120 different subjects was used. The study combined high-throughput TCR immunosequencing, statistical association of individual TCRs with disease status, and machine learning to predict cytomegalovirus infection status. To study patterns of TCR occurrence, a later analysis re-analyzed previously published TCR beta repertoires from hundreds of donors and added high-resolution HLA genotyping. The later analysis used no new phenotypic data to find candidate immune exposures, relying instead on TCR beta sequences and their occurrence across donors. An earlier analysis of nearly 600 of the donors applied high-throughput TCR beta sequencing to assess whether each TCR beta V gene segment acted as functional or pseudogenic. Donor age, sex, ethnicity and CMV serostatus were collected together with the repertoire data. A later genetic analysis used genome-wide SNP genotypes for about three fifths of the 666 donors, treating that subset as a discovery cohort. All discovery cohort repertoires had been generated on a single sequencing platform. Both class I and class II loci were covered by HLA typing, at four-digit resolution. The number of typed donors differed by locus: roughly 629-640 for A, B, C, DRB1 and DQB1; 500 to 550 for DQA1; 600 to 610 for DPA1; and some 430 for DPB1. Because of strong linkage in the cohort, five DR-DQ haplotypes were treated as single units for association and clustering. Among about 410 genotyped donors of the cohort, an average of roughly 230,000 unique TCR beta nucleotide sequences was sequenced per donor, of which roughly 18% were non-productive.

According to the germline V gene (reference sequence), CDR1 reads LNHNV and CDR2 reads YYDKDF. CDR3 length: 15 amino acids, cysteine to phenylalanine. Only the CDR3 DNA is retained, 45 bases long and in frame from the first base. V and J are truncated by 0 bases and 0 bases respectively, leaving an intervening sequence of 6 bases. To note about this clone: Its antigen specificity is not known. Per-base qualities were not stored, and no clone one base away is much larger.

The library was generated by the immunoSEQ multiplex PCR assay. For the multiplex PCR, a mixture combining 60 forward primers for TCR Vbeta segments and 13 reverse primers for TCR Jbeta segments was used. The CDR3 region of rearranged TCR beta genes was amplified from genomic DNA with a multiplex PCR assay. The amplified TCR beta libraries were sequenced on the Illumina HiSeq System as 87-base-pair reads. As for the original processing: Across the 500 to 750 repertoires, a later analysis counted tens of millions of unique TCR beta chains, roughly 11 million of which were shared by at least two donors. Raw reads were error-corrected and collapsed into unique sequences by a nearest-neighbor algorithm in which closely related sequences were merged to remove PCR and sequencing errors. To assign V, D and J gene segments, CDR3 sequences were aligned to IMGT reference sequences. For a sequence to be retained, a match of at least six nucleotides was required to both a V gene segment and a J gene segment. Rearrangements were classified as productive when the CDR3 lacked stop codons and remained in frame with V and J, and all other rearrangements were classified as non-productive. Following IMGT convention, CDR3 was defined as the stretch from the second conserved V-encoded cysteine up to the conserved J-encoded phenylalanine. In an earlier analysis of more than 550 of the donors, sequences lacking an unambiguous match to a single V gene segment were excluded. An earlier analysis of a few hundred of the donors classified V segments as functional when productive rearrangements were above 56.7% and as segregating when the standard deviation between donors was above 5%. A statistical classification framework was built for diagnosing cytomegalovirus status from the catalog of TCR beta chain sequences. A later analysis assigned V and J genes by comparing TCR nucleotide sequences with IMGT/GENE-DB human TR gene sequences. Using the TCRdist pipeline, a later analysis assigned CDR3 sequences along with most-parsimonious VDJ recombination scenarios. A later analysis defined each TCR beta chain by its CDR3 amino acid sequence plus V-gene family, and excluded reads lacking a unique V-gene family. A later analysis removed 450 to 600 highly shared, low-generation-probability nucleotide sequences to deal with suspected cross-contamination and a sequencing artifact. In a later analysis, a clonal expansion index for each public chain was calculated from normalized within-repertoire ranks of inferred template counts. A later analysis computed generation probabilities with a VDJ recombination model fitted to out-of-frame rearrangements, and checked the results against IGoR. In a later analysis, hypergeometric tests were used to score TCR-TCR, TCR-HLA and TCR-CMV co-occurrence, with a repertoire-size bias correction applied to TCR pairs. In a later analysis, false discovery rates were estimated by permuting HLA or CMV assignments 20 times. A later analysis grouped co-occurring TCRs with DBSCAN, adding TCRdist sequence similarity when clustering within HLA-allele-positive subsets. Repertoires with fewer than 30,000 or more than 120,000 public chains were left out of co-occurrence clustering, as were several repertoires with anomalous nucleotide sharing. The source is immuneACCESS, and TCRdb retained only in-frame sequences with V and J called. Part of the clones is not carried over; for the studies checked, unresolved V genes explain less than half of this, and the remainder is unexplained. V and J calls plus clone size are reproduced from that table; the DNA served to infer D and trimming. The sample table records about 65,000 clones; just under 80% of these occur just once. Of the sample, about 4.1% falls within the top ten clones.

The full study reports these points: A group of highly shared sequence variants was considered likely to be a technical artifact of the sequencing pipeline. An earlier analysis of around 540 of the donors showed that most TCR beta V segments appeared in productive rearrangements either about 90% or about 30% of the time, which broadly matched IMGT annotations. Compared with equally common non-associated chains, HLA-associated TCR beta chains in a later analysis were more clonally expanded and had lower generation probabilities. A further reported finding was that TCR beta sequences accurately predicted the HLA-A and HLA-B alleles for most subjects in the first cohort. In a later analysis, 15,000 to 20,000 TCR beta sequences were associated with specific HLA alleles at a false discovery rate of 0.05. An association between a missense DCLRE1C variant and V-gene and J-gene trimming of TCR beta chains was found in a later genetic analysis and replicated in an independent cohort. Strong co-occurrence of HLA alleles, especially DR and DQ, made assigning TCR associations to individual alleles difficult. The earlier analysis of approximately 560 of the donors excluded some 15 rarely observed V segments, including chromosome 9 orphons, because counts were too low. A total of about 150 TCR beta chains were listed by the study as associated with cytomegalovirus. Most CMV-associated TCR beta chains appeared to be HLA-restricted in a later analysis, and the HLA associations seemed to be driven largely by CMV exposure. It was suggested by the authors that the approach could potentially be generalized to other disease states and immunological phenotypes. HLA typing was unavailable for some donors at each locus, so association tests used only the typed subset. Correlated functional status among segregating V segments might reflect linkage disequilibrium, but an unknown experimental factor could not be ruled out. Most TCR sequences were observed very rarely across donors, whereas some public TCRs were present in many individuals. The classifier was reported to diagnose cytomegalovirus status with high specificity and sensitivity in both the original and validation cohorts. According to a later analysis, parvovirus B19, influenza, CMV and Epstein-Barr virus appeared linked to several top co-occurrence clusters. Compared with the approximately 600-donor mean, donors in an Asian-associated ancestry cluster had fewer N-insertions in productive TCRs, according to a later genetic analysis. The 87-base-pair reads could not distinguish some IMGT-functional V segments, including TRBV6-2 and TRBV6-3, so those segments were excluded. In this cohort, only TCR beta chains were sequenced, and detectable features were limited by the absence of alpha or paired-chain data. A few of the identified cytomegalovirus-associated TCR beta chains were confirmed in vitro to be specific for cytomegalovirus antigens. Presence/absence analyses assumed roughly uniform sequencing depth across donors, an assumption that may not hold. According to a later analysis, TCR association rates differed among HLA loci, with DRB1 alleles showing the most associated TCRs and HLA-C alleles showing the fewest. Immune exposure information for the cohort was limited to CMV serostatus.

The cohort comprised 550 to 700 healthy bone marrow donors. At the time of sampling, every cohort member was nominally healthy, though immune exposures that went unrecorded were likely present. The donor tested CMV seronegative and was one of the 352 seronegative cohort members. A peripheral blood sample was provided by each donor, and peripheral blood mononuclear cells were used for TCR beta sequencing. The Qiagen DNeasy Blood Extraction Kit was used to extract genomic DNA from the blood cell samples. The sequenced sample was PBMCs. Here the chain combines TRBV15 and TRBJ1-5, with no reliable assignment of the D segment. The TCR was taken from a woman aged 25-40 years in good health and CMV-seronegative. The DNA is as follows: TGTGCCACCAGCAGAGACAGAAATAGCAATCAGCCCCAGCATTTT. The encoded protein is CATSRDRNSNQPQHF.